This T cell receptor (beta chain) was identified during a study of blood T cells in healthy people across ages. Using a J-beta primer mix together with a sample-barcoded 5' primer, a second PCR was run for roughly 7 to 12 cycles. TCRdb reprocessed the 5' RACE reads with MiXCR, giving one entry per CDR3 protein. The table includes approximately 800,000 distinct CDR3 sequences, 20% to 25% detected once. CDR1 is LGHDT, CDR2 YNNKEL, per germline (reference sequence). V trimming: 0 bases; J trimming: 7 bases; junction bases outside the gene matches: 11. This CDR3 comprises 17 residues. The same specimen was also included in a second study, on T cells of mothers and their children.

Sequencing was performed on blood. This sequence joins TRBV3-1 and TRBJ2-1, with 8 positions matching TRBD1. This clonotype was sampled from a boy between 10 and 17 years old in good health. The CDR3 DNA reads TGTGCCAGCAGCCAAGAACGTTTGGACAGGGTTCTGAATGAGCAGTTCTTC. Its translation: CASSQERLDRVLNEQFF.